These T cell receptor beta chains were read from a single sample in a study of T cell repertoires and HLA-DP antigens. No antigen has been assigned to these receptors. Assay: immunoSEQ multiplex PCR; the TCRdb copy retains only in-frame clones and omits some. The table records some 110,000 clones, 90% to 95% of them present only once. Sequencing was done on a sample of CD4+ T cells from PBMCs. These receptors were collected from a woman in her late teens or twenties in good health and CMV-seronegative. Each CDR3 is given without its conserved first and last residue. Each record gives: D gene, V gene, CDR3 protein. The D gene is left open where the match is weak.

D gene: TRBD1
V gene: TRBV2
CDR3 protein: ASSPGTGISPLH

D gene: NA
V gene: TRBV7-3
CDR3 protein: ASSLNRDQPQH

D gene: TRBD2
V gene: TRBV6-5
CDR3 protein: ASTRLAGRGETQY

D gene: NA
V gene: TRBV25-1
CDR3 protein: ASSDRDSYEQY

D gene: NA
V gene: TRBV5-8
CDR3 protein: ASSRQVNYGYT

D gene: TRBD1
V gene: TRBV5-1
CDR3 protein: ASSLEGQGISGNTIY

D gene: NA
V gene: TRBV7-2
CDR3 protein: ASSLVRGRVNEQF

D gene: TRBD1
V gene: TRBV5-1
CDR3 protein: ASRPGTENEKLF

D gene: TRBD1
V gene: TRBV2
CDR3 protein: ASSAGTVRTEAF

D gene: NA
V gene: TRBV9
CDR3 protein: ASSPYSYNEQF

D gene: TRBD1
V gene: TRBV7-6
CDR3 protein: ASRSGTGRNTQY

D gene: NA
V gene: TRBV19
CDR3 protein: ASNWHNSPLH

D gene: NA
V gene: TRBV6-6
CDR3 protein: ASSYPDGAADIQY

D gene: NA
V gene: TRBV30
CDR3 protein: AWSVHYRDYEQY

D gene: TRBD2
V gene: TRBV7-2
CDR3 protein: ASSLGTSGDTQY

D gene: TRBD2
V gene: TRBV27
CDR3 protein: ASSQREDSYNEQF

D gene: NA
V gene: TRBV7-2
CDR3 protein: ASSVTGGMYEKLF

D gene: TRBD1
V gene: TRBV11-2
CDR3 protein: ASRAGTGLYGYT

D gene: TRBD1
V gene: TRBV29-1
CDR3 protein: SVFEPGQGAVQPQH

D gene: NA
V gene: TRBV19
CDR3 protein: ASSIGGEGDYGYT

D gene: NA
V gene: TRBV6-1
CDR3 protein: ASVRTLNTEAF

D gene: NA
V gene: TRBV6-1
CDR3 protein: ASSEVRNTEAF

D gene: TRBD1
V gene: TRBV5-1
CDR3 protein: ASSLGTGQNEQY

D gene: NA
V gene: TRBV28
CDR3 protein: ASTLHPGQKNTEAF

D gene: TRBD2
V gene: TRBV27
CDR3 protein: ASSITGLAILEQY

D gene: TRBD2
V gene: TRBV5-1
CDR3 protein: ASSTGNLAGGHNEQF